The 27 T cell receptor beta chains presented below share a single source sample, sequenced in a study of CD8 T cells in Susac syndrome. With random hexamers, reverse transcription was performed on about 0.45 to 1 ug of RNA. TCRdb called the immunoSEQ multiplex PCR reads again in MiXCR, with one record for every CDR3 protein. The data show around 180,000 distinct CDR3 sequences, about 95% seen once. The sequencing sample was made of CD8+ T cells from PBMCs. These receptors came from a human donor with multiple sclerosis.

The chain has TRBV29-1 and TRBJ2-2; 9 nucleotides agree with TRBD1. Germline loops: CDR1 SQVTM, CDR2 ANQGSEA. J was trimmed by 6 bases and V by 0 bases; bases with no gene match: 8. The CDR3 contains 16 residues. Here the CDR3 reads CSVEDHGQGLSGELFF. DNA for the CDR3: TGCAGCGTTGAAGATCACGGACAGGGGTTATCCGGGGAGCTGTTTTTT.

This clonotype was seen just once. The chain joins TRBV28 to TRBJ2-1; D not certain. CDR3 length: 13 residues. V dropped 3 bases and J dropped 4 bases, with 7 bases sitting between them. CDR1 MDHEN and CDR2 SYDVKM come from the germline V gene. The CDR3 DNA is TGTGCCAGCAGTTTTGTAAGGTACAATGAGCAGTTCTTC. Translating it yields CASSFVRYNEQFF. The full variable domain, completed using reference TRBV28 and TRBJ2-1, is DVKVTQSSRYLVKRTGEKVFLECVQDMDHENMFWYRQDPGLGLRLIYFSYDVKMKEKGDIPEGYSVSREKKERFSLILESASTNQTSMYLCASSFVRYNEQFFGPGTRLTVL.

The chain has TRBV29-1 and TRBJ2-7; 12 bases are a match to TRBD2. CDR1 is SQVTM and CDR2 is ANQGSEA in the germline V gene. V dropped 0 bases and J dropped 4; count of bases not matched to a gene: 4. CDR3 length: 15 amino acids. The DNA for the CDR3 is TGCAGCGTTGAAGAACTAGCGGGAGGAGCATACGAGCAGTACTTC. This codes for CSVEELAGGAYEQYF.

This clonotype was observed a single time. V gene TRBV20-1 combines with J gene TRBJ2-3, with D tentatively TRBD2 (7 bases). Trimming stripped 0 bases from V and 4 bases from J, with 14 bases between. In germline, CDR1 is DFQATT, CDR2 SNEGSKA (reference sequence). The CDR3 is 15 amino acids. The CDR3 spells CSARDAGAAPDTQYF. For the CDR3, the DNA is TGCAGTGCTAGAGACGCGGGGGCTGCTCCAGATACGCAGTATTTT.

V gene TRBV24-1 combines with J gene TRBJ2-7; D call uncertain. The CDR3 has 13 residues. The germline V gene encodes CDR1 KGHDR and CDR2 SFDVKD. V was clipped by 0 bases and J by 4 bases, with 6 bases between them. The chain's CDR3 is CATSDLCQYEQYF. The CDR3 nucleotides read TGTGCCACCAGTGATTTGTGCCAGTACGAGCAGTACTTC.

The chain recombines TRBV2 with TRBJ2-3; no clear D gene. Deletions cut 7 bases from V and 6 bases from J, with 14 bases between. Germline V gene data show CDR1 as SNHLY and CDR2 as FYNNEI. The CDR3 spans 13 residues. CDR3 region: CASIRPPGDTQYF. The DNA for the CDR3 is TGTGCCAGCATCAGACCTCCTGGGGATACGCAGTATTTT.

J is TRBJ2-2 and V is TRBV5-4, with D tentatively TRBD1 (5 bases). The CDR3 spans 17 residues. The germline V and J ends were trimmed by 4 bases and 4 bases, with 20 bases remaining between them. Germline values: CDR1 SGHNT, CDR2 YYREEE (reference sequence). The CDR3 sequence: CASSTPGRGSGTGELFF. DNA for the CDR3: TGTGCCAGCAGCACACCCGGTAGGGGATCGGGCACCGGGGAGCTGTTTTTT. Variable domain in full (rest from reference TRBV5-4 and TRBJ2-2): ETGVTQSPTHLIKTRGQQVTLRCSSQSGHNTVSWYQQALGQGPQFIFQYYREEENGRGNFPPRFSGLQFPNYSSELNVNALELDDSALYLCASSTPGRGSGTGELFFGEGSRLTVL.

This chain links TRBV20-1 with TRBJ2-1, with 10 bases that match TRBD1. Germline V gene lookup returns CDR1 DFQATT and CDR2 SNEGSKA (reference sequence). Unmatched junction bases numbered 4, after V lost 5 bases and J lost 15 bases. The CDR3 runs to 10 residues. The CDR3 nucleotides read TGCAGTGCTGACAGGGGGCATAGGTTCTTC. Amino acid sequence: CSADRGHRFF.

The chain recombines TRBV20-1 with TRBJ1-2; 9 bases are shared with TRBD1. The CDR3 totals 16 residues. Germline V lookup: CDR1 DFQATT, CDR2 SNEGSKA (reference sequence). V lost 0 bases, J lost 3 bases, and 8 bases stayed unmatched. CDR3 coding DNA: TGCAGTGCTAGAGATCCGATGTGGACAGGGGACTATGGCTACACCTTC. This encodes CSARDPMWTGDYGYTF.

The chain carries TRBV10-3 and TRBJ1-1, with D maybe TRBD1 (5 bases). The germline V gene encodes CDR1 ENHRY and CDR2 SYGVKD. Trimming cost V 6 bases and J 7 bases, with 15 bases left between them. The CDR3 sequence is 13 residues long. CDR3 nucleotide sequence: TGTGCCATCAGCGAAATTGGACAAAGTGAAGCTTTCTTT. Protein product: CAISEIGQSEAFF.

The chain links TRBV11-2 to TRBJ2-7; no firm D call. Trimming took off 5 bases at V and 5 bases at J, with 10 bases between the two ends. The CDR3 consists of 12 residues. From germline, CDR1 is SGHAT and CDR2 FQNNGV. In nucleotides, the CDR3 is TGTGCCAGCAGCCGGTTGTTCCACGAGCAGTACTTC. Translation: CASSRLFHEQYF.

CDR3 amino acids: CASSSLSLWNYGYTF. CDR3 sequence (DNA): TGTGCCAGCAGTTCTCTGTCATTATGGAACTATGGCTACACCTTC. This chain joins TRBV6-2 or TRBV6-3 and TRBJ1-2; no definite D call. The CDR3 totals 15 residues. The germline gives CDR1 MNHEY, CDR2 SVGEGT. Trimming shortened V by 4 bases and J by 2 bases, and 14 bases separated the two germline ends.

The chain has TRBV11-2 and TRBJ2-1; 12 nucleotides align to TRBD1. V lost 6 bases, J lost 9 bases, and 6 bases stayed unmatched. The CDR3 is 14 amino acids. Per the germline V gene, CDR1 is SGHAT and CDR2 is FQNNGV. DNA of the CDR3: TGTGCCAGCAGTACCGGGACAGGGGGCTTTGAGCAGTTCTTC. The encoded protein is CASSTGTGGFEQFF.

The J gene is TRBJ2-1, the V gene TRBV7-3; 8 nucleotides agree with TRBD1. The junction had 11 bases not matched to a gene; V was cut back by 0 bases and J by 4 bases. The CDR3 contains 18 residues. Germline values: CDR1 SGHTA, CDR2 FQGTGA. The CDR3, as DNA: TGTGCCAGCAGCTTAACCCGAAGGACAGGGAAACAATACAATGAGCAGTTCTTC. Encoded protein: CASSLTRRTGKQYNEQFF.

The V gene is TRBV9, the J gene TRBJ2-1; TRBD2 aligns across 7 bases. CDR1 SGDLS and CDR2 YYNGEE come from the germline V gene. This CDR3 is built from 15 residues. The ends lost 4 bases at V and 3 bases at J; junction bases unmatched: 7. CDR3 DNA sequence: TGTGCCAGCAGCCCGGGGAGGGGACGCTACAATGAGCAGTTCTTC. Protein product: CASSPGRGRYNEQFF.

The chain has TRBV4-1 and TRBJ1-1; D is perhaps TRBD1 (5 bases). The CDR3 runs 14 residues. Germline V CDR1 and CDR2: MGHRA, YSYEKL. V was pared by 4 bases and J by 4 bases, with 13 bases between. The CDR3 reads CASSPSGRATEAFF. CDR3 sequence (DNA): TGCGCCAGCAGCCCGTCGGGCAGGGCCACTGAAGCTTTCTTT.

CDR3 nucleotide sequence: TGTGCCACCCCTTCCCCCGACCCAGCCTATGGCTACACCTTC. This sequence encodes CATPSPDPAYGYTF. The chain recombines TRBV10-3 with TRBJ1-2; no clear D. The CDR3 has 14 residues. V lost 10 bases and J lost 4, with 19 bases in between. CDR1 is ENHRY, CDR2 SYGVKD, per germline.

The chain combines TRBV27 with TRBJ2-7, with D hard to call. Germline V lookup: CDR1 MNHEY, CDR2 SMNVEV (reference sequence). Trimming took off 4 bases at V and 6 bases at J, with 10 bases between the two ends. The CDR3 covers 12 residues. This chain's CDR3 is CASSSLVGEQYF. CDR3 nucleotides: TGTGCCAGCAGTTCCCTCGTTGGCGAGCAGTACTTC.

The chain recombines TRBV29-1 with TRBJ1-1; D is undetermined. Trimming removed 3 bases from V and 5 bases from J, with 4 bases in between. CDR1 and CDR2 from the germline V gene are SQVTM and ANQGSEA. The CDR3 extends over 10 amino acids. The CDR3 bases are TGCAGCGTTGAGAGGACTGAAGCTTTCTTT. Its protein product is CSVERTEAFF.

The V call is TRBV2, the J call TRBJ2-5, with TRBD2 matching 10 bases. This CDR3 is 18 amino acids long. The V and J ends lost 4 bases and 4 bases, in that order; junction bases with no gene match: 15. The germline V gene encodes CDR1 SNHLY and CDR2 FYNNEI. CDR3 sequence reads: CASSGHDFPSGGAETQYF. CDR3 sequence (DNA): TGTGCCAGCAGTGGGCATGACTTCCCTAGCGGGGGAGCAGAGACCCAGTACTTC.

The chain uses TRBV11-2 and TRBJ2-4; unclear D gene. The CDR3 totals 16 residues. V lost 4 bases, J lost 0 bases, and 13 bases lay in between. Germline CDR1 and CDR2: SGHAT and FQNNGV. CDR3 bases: TGTGCCAGCAGCTCCCCGGCCGACATAGCCAAAAACATTCAGTACTTC. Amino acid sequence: CASSSPADIAKNIQYF.

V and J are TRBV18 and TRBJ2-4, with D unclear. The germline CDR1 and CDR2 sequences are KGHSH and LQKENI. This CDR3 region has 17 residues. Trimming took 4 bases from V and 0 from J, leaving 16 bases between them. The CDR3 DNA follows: TGTGCCAGCTCACTGGACCCTAAAGTCCAAGCCAAAAACATTCAGTACTTC. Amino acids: CASSLDPKVQAKNIQYF.

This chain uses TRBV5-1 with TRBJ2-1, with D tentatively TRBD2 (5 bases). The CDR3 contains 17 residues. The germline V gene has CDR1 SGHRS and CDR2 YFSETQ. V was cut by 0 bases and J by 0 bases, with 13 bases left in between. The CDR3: CASSLEVSASSYNEQFF. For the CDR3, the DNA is TGCGCCAGCAGCTTGGAAGTTAGCGCAAGCTCCTACAATGAGCAGTTCTTC.

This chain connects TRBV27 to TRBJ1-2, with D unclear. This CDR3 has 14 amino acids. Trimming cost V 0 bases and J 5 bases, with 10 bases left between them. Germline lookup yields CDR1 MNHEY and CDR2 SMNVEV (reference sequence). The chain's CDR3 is CASSLSPAQYGYTF. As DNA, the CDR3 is TGTGCCAGCAGTTTATCGCCAGCCCAATATGGCTACACCTTC.

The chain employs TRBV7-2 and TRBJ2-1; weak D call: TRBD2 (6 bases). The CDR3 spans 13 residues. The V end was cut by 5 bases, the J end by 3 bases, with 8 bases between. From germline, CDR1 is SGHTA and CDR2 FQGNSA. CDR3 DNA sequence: TGTGCCAGCAGCCTGGACTACTACAATGAGCAGTTCTTC. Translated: CASSLDYYNEQFF.

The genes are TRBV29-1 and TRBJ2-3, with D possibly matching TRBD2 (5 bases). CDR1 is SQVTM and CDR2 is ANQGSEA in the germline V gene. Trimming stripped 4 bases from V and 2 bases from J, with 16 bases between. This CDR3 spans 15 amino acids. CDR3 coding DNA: TGCAGCGTTGCCGGGGAAGGACGGCTCACAGATACGCAGTATTTT. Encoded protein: CSVAGEGRLTDTQYF.

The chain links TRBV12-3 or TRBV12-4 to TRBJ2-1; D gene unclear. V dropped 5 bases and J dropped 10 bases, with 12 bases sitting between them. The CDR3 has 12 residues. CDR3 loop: CASSTRRPEQFF. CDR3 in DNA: TGTGCCAGCAGTACCCGAAGACCAGAGCAGTTCTTC.